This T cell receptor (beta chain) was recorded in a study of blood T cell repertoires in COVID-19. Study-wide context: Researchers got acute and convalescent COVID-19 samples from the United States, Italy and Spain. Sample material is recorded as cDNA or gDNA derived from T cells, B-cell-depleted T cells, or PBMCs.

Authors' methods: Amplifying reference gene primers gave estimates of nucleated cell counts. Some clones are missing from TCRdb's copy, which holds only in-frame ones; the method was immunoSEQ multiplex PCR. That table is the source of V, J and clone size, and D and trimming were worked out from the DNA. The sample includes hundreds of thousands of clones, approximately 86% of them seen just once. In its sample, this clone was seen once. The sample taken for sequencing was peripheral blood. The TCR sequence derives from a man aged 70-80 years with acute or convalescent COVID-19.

The CDR3 sequence: CATGGGTSGNTIYF. The CDR3 nucleotides read TGTGCCACCGGGGGGGGGACCTCTGGAAACACCATATATTTT. The V and J genes are TRBV28 and TRBJ1-3; D possibly corresponds to TRBD1 (5 bases). The CDR3 is made up of 14 amino acids. Trimming shortened V by 10 bases and J by 0 bases, and 13 bases separated the two germline ends. Germline-derived CDR1 and CDR2 are MDHEN and SYDVKM. Filled out from reference TRBV28 and TRBJ1-3, the complete variable domain reads DVKVTQSSRYLVKRTGEKVFLECVQDMDHENMFWYRQDPGLGLRLIYFSYDVKMKEKGDIPEGYSVSREKKERFSLILESASTNQTSMYLCATGGGTSGNTIYFGEGSWLTVV.